This T cell receptor (beta chain) was obtained from a study of blood T cell repertoires in COVID-19. In the source study's methods: For nucleated cells, counts were estimated from reference gene primer amplification. Data came from immunoSEQ multiplex PCR; TCRdb stores just in-frame clones and leaves some out. V, J and clone size were drawn from that table, and D and trimming were deduced from the DNA. This sample has a few hundred thousand clones, with around 90% found just once. Looked up from germline, CDR1 is PRHDT and CDR2 is FYEKMQ (reference sequence). V was pared by 3 bases and J by 0 bases, with 5 bases of the junction left unmatched. The CDR3 has 17 amino acids. The age range of participants was about 18 to 89 years, with residence in under 30 US areas. Recovery meant two consecutive negative NP/OP PCR tests, professional clearance, or resolved symptoms.

The source of this sequence is a man younger than 35 who had recovered from COVID-19. The chain employs TRBV13 and TRBJ2-7; 13 positions match TRBD2. The sequenced sample consisted of PBMCs or T cells enriched from blood (not recorded which). The CDR3 loop is CASSLRTSGGRSYEQYF. The DNA for the CDR3 is TGTGCCAGCAGCTTGCGGACTAGCGGGGGACGCTCCTACGAGCAGTACTTC.